A single sample is the source of the 7 T cell receptor beta chains below, sequenced in a study of early T cells in non-severe SARS-CoV-2 infection. TCRdb independently ran MiXCR on the 5' RACE reads; one entry per CDR3 protein. The table records tens of thousands of distinct CDR3 sequences, about 23% of them present only once. This specimen consisted of whole blood, obtained at baseline. These receptors were taken from an adult who was a healthcare worker with PCR-confirmed SARS-CoV-2 infection or an uninfected control (not recorded which).

V and J are TRBV25-1 and TRBJ1-2; TRBD1 might be the D (5 bases). Germline V gene data show CDR1 as MGHDK and CDR2 as SYGVNS. The germline V and J ends were trimmed by 3 bases and 4 bases, with 9 bases remaining between them. This CDR3 spans 13 amino acids. In DNA form, the CDR3 reads TGTGCCAGCAGTGACTTAGACAGCTATGGCTACACCTTC. This codes for CASSDLDSYGYTF.

This clonotype has a handful of counts. The CDR3 DNA reads as TGTGCCAGCAGTGAGGTTGCCAGGCCGTACCAAGAGACCCAGTACTTC. Its translation: CASSEVARPYQETQYF. The J gene is TRBJ2-5, the V gene TRBV2; unclear D gene. The V gene's germline CDR1 is SNHLY and CDR2 FYNNEI. V lost 3 bases and J 0 bases, leaving 14 bases between the germline ends. The CDR3 contains 16 residues.

This clonotype has a handful of counts. The chain employs TRBV11-2 and TRBJ2-7; a possible D gene is TRBD2 (7 bases). Trimming cost V 1 base and J 0 bases, with 19 bases left between them. The CDR3 spans 18 residues. Germline V lookup: CDR1 SGHAT, CDR2 FQNNGV. The DNA for the CDR3 is TGTGCCAGCAGCTTAGCCCTTGGGGGGGGGCTTTACTCCTACGAGCAGTACTTC. Protein sequence: CASSLALGGGLYSYEQYF.

This clonotype occurred many times. CDR3 in DNA: TGTGCCAGCAGCCAAGATAGGTCCACCCCAAGCACAGATACGCAGTATTTT. The encoded protein is CASSQDRSTPSTDTQYF. V gene TRBV14 combines with J gene TRBJ2-3; no clear D gene. CDR1 is SGHDN, CDR2 FVKESK, per germline. The CDR3 consists of 17 residues. The ends were cut back, 0 bases at V and 0 bases at J, with 13 bases in the middle. The whole variable domain, remainder taken from reference TRBV14 and TRBJ2-3, is EAGVTQFPSHSVIEKGQTVTLRCDPISGHDNLYWYRRVMGKEIKFLLHFVKESKQDESGMPNNRFLAERTGGTYSTLKVQPAELEDSGVYFCASSQDRSTPSTDTQYFGPGTRLTVL.

The chain employs TRBV6-1 and TRBJ2-5; D not certain. V was trimmed by 6 bases and J by 2 bases, leaving 4 bases between them. In germline, CDR1 is MNHNS, CDR2 SASEGT. This CDR3 is 11 amino acids long. DNA of the CDR3: TGTGCCAGCAGAAGACAAGAGACCCAGTACTTC. It specifies CASRRQETQYF.

This clonotype was detected a few times. This rearrangement joins TRBV29-1 to TRBJ1-6; D is unresolved. Trimming pared 0 bases from V and 7 bases from J, leaving 7 bases between. The CDR3 extends over 13 amino acids. The germline gives CDR1 SQVTM, CDR2 ANQGSEA. Written as DNA, the CDR3 is TGCAGCGTTGAAGAGGGCGGGAATTCACCCCTCCACTTT. Translating it yields CSVEEGGNSPLHF.

This clonotype appeared a few times. The J gene is TRBJ2-2, the V gene TRBV9, with 7 bases aligning to TRBD1. CDR3 length: 15 amino acids. Per the germline V gene, CDR1 is SGDLS and CDR2 is YYNGEE. J was trimmed by 3 bases and V by 0 bases; bases with no gene match: 2. The CDR3: CASSVAGTDTGELFF. In DNA, the CDR3 is TGTGCCAGCAGCGTAGCAGGGACAGACACCGGGGAGCTGTTTTTT.